Below, 19 T cell receptor beta chains from the same sample are listed, as sequenced in a study of blood T cell repertoires in COVID-19. Clones were read by immunoSEQ multiplex PCR, and TCRdb kept only the in-frame ones, dropping some. The table has fewer than 200,000 clones, around 83% seen once. The sequenced material came from PBMCs or T cells enriched from blood (not recorded which). These receptors all stem from a woman in her forties in a cohort exposed to, infected with or recovered from COVID-19 (not recorded which).

Here the CDR3 DNA reads TGTGCCAGCAGCAATGACAGGAGCCTCGAGCAGTACTTC. This sequence encodes CASSNDRSLEQYF. The chain has TRBV14 and TRBJ2-7; tentative D call: TRBD1 (6 bases). The CDR3 runs 13 residues. CDR1 SGHDN and CDR2 FVKESK come from the germline V gene. Trimming left V 5 bases short and J 6 bases short, with 14 bases between.

This clone was found once. The J gene is TRBJ1-2, the V gene TRBV5-4; D ambiguous. The germline V and J ends were trimmed by 0 bases and 4 bases, with 22 bases remaining between them. The germline V gene encodes CDR1 SGHNT and CDR2 YYREEE (reference sequence). This CDR3 is 18 amino acids long. The CDR3 coding sequence is TGTGCCAGCAGCTTGGCCGGATCTCAACGGGGAAGACTCTATGGCTACACCTTC. Encoded protein: CASSLAGSQRGRLYGYTF. Full variable domain (outside the CDR3, taken from reference TRBV5-4 and TRBJ1-2): ETGVTQSPTHLIKTRGQQVTLRCSSQSGHNTVSWYQQALGQGPQFIFQYYREEENGRGNFPPRFSGLQFPNYSSELNVNALELDDSALYLCASSLAGSQRGRLYGYTFGSGTRLTVV.

This clone has a single count. The chain joins TRBV11-3 to TRBJ1-2, with 11 bases lining up with TRBD1. V lost 1 base, J lost 3 bases, and 10 bases stayed unmatched. Germline CDR1 and CDR2: SGHNT and YENEEA. The CDR3 length is 18 residues. This CDR3 reads CASSLGPGQGAIDYGYTF. The DNA for the CDR3 is TGTGCCAGCAGCTTAGGGCCCGGACAGGGGGCGATCGACTATGGCTACACCTTC.

The V gene is TRBV10-3, the J gene TRBJ2-2; no firm D call. The V end lost 4 bases, the J end lost 1 base, and 7 bases lay between the germline ends. The V gene's germline CDR1 is ENHRY and CDR2 SYGVKD. CDR3 length: 14 amino acids. For the CDR3, the DNA is TGTGCCATCAGTGGAGACTGGAACACCGGGGAGCTGTTTTTT. Amino acid sequence: CAISGDWNTGELFF.

V is TRBV13 and J is TRBJ2-1, with 8 bases aligning to TRBD1. The germline V gene has CDR1 PRHDT and CDR2 FYEKMQ (reference sequence). The CDR3 is 15 amino acids. V trimming: 3 bases; J trimming: 6 bases; junction bases outside the gene matches: 7. CDR3 nucleotide sequence: TGTGCCAGCAGCTTTGCCCCCGGGACAGGCAATGAGCAGTTCTTC. Its protein product is CASSFAPGTGNEQFF.

The CDR3 reads CASSLGQGAREQYF. CDR3 sequence (DNA): TGCGCCAGCAGCCTCGGACAGGGAGCCCGCGAGCAGTACTTC. The gene calls are TRBV4-1 and TRBJ2-7, with TRBD1 matching over 8 bases. The V and J ends lost 4 bases and 6 bases, in that order; junction bases with no gene match: 8. The CDR3 has 14 residues. Germline V lookup: CDR1 MGHRA, CDR2 YSYEKL.

This sequence joins TRBV7-8 and TRBJ1-5; D might be TRBD1 (6 bases). The germline V and J ends were trimmed by 1 base and 6 bases, with 16 bases remaining between them. The CDR3 extends over 16 amino acids. Looked up from germline, CDR1 is SGHVS and CDR2 is FQNEAQ. CDR3 sequence reads: CASSLGPHRAGQPQHF. In DNA form, the CDR3 reads TGTGCCAGCAGCTTAGGCCCCCACAGGGCTGGTCAGCCCCAGCATTTT.

The chain has TRBV2 and TRBJ1-5; 7 bases are a match to TRBD1. The CDR3 spans 15 residues. V shed 1 base and J 2 bases; nucleotides not matched to a gene: 2. Germline CDR1 SNHLY, CDR2 FYNNEI. CDR3 loop: CASSEDRGGNQPQHF. As DNA, the CDR3 is TGTGCCAGCAGTGAAGACAGGGGTGGCAATCAGCCCCAGCATTTT.

The chain recombines TRBV28 with TRBJ2-5; D possibly corresponds to TRBD2 (6 bases). Germline V gene lookup returns CDR1 MDHEN and CDR2 SYDVKM. Trimming took off 4 bases at V and 5 bases at J, with 14 bases between the two ends. CDR3 size: 14 residues. The CDR3 DNA follows: TGTGCCAGCAGTTCGAGGCAAGGAGGGGAGACCCAGTACTTC. This sequence encodes CASSSRQGGETQYF.

The genes are TRBV25-1 and TRBJ2-5; D may be TRBD2 (5 bases). The CDR3 consists of 18 residues. Germline V lookup: CDR1 MGHDK, CDR2 SYGVNS. The V end was cut by 0 bases, the J end by 4 bases, with 21 bases between. The CDR3 sequence: CASSEYVPPLTSGETQYF. Written as DNA, the CDR3 is TGTGCCAGCAGTGAATATGTCCCACCTTTGACGAGCGGAGAGACCCAGTACTTC.

Only a few counts were recorded for this clone. The chain recombines TRBV6-6 with TRBJ2-2, with 12 bases identical to TRBD2. Germline CDR1 and CDR2: MNHNY and SVGAGI (reference sequence). The CDR3 has 16 residues. With 5 bases clipped from V and 3 bases from J, the junction kept 4 bases outside the gene matches. The DNA of the CDR3 is TGTGCCAGCAGTCGACTAGCGGGGGTGTACACCGGGGAGCTGTTTTTT. The encoded protein is CASSRLAGVYTGELFF.

The chain joins TRBV12-2 to TRBJ1-5; the table calls TRBD1, which could not be checked here. TRBV12-2 constitutes a pseudogene. The CDR3 runs 14 residues. This CDR3 is CASRLARSNQPQHF. CDR3 coding DNA: TGTGCAAGTCGCTTAGCCAGATCCAATCAGCCCCAGCATTTT.

DNA of the CDR3: TGTGCCAGCAGCTCTCCGGGTCCCTACGAGCAGTACTTC. Its translation: CASSSPGPYEQYF. This chain connects TRBV7-2 to TRBJ2-7; D is unresolved. Germline V lookup: CDR1 SGHTA, CDR2 FQGNSA. V was shortened by 4 bases and J by 2 bases, with 9 bases between the two germline ends. The CDR3 is 13 amino acids.

This chain joins TRBV7-9 and TRBJ2-5; 10 positions match TRBD2. The CDR3 runs 17 residues. V dropped 2 bases and J dropped 3; count of bases not matched to a gene: 9. Germline V gives CDR1 SEHNR, CDR2 FQNEAQ (reference sequence). CDR3 sequence reads: CASSLFGSGRVKETQYF. CDR3 nucleotides: TGTGCCAGCAGCTTATTCGGCAGCGGGAGGGTAAAAGAGACCCAGTACTTC.

This chain joins TRBV2 and TRBJ1-3; 8 bases agree with TRBD1. Unmatched junction bases numbered 6, after V lost 7 bases and J lost 1 base. Germline CDR1 reads SNHLY; CDR2 reads FYNNEI. The CDR3 covers 15 residues. The CDR3: CASKPQGASGNTIYF. As DNA, the CDR3 is TGTGCCAGCAAGCCCCAGGGGGCTTCTGGAAACACCATATATTTT.

The chain couples TRBV6-1 to TRBJ1-3; tentative D call: TRBD1 (5 bases). Trimming took 3 bases from V and 3 from J, leaving 15 bases between them. The CDR3 consists of 16 residues. Germline assignment: CDR1 MNHNS and CDR2 SASEGT. This CDR3 is CASSEAGLQGGNTIYF. The CDR3 DNA sequence: TGTGCCAGCAGTGAGGCGGGGCTCCAAGGTGGAAACACCATATATTTT.

The rearrangement uses TRBV4-3 and TRBJ2-1, with TRBD2 matching 8 bases. The CDR3 contains 17 residues. The junction had 8 bases not matched to a gene; V was cut back by 4 bases and J by 0 bases. Germline CDR1 and CDR2: LGHNA and YSLEER. As DNA, the CDR3 is TGCGCCAGCAGCCCCGAACTAGCGGAGAGCTCCTACAATGAGCAGTTCTTC. It encodes CASSPELAESSYNEQFF.

The gene calls are TRBV6-4 and TRBJ1-2; TRBD1 aligns across 8 bases. V trimming: 3 bases; J trimming: 3 bases; junction bases outside the gene matches: 15. CDR3 length equals 18 residues. Germline V gene data show CDR1 as MRHNA and CDR2 as SNTAGT. The DNA of the CDR3 is TGTGCCAGCAGTGAAAGGGGACAGGAGGGGCATTATCACTATGGCTACACCTTC. Encoded protein: CASSERGQEGHYHYGYTF.

The V and J genes are TRBV27 and TRBJ2-2; TRBD2 might be the D (6 bases). V lost 3 bases to trimming and J lost 3 bases, with 8 bases between them. Germline-derived CDR1 and CDR2 are MNHEY and SMNVEV (reference sequence). This CDR3 has 14 amino acids. This CDR3 reads CASSFTGDTGELFF. The CDR3, as DNA: TGTGCCAGCAGTTTTACGGGAGACACCGGGGAGCTGTTTTTT.